This TCR beta chain was retrieved from a study of CD8+ T cells in alopecia areata. Study-wide background: Treatment comprised oral tofacitinib, 5 to 10 mg twice daily, in treated patients.

CDR3 length: 13 amino acids. From germline, CDR1 is SQVTM and CDR2 ANQGSEA. After removal of 6 bases from V and 7 bases from J, the junction contained 2 bases not matched to a gene. The authors extracted RNA and reverse transcribed it into cDNA as the sequencing template. Assay used: immunoSEQ multiplex PCR; TCRdb lists only in-frame clones, some missing. This table has around 120,000 clones, 53% appearing once. As to treatment: oral pan-JAK inhibitor, 5-10 mg twice daily. The TCR originated in a human donor with alopecia areata. The sequenced sample was CD4+ T cells sorted from blood, obtained at week 4, from a patient treated with tofacitinib. The gene calls are TRBV29-1 and TRBJ2-1; TRBD2 aligns across 14 bases. The CDR3 is CSVGTSGSNEQFF. The CDR3 nucleotides are TGCAGCGTGGGGACTAGCGGGAGTAATGAGCAGTTCTTC.